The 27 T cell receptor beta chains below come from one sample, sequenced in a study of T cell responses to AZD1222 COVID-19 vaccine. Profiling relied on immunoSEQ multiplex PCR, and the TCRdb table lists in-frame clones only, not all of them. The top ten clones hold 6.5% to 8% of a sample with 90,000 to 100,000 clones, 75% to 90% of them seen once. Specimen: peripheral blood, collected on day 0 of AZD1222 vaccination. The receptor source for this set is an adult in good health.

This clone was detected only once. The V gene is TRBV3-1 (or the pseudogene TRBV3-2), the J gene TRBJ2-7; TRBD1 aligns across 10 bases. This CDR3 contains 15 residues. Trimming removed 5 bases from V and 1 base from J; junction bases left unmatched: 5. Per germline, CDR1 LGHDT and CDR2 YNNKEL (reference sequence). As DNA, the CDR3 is TGTGCCAGCAGCGCCCGGGACAGGGGTTCCTACGAGCAGTACTTC. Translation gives CASSARDRGSYEQYF.

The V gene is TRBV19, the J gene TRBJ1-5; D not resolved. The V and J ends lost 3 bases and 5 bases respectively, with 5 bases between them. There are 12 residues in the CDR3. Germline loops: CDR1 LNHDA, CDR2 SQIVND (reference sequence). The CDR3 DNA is TGTGCCAGTAGTATGATCGATCAGCCCCAGCATTTT. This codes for CASSMIDQPQHF.

CDR3 region: CASSPRPGAMNTEAFF. DNA of the CDR3: TGTGCCAGTAGCCCCCGCCCCGGGGCGATGAACACTGAAGCTTTCTTT. This chain connects TRBV19 to TRBJ1-1, with D possibly TRBD1 on 5 matching bases. Trimming cost V 6 bases and J 0 bases, with 17 bases left between them. Germline CDR1 and CDR2: LNHDA and SQIVND (reference sequence). The CDR3 is 16 amino acids. The full variable domain, rest sourced from reference TRBV19 and TRBJ1-1, is DGGITQSPKYLFRKEGQNVTLSCEQNLNHDAMYWYRQDPGQGLRLIYYSQIVNDFQKGDIAEGYSVSREKKESFPLTVTSAQKNPTAFYLCASSPRPGAMNTEAFFGQGTRLTVV.

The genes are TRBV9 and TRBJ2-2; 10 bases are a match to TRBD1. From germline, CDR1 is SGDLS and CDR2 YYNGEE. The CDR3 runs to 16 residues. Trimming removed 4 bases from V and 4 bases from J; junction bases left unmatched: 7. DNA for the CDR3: TGTGCCAGCAGCTCGACAGGGGGCGAGGTCACCGGGGAGCTGTTTTTT. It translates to CASSSTGGEVTGELFF. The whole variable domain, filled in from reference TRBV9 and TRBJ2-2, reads DSGVTQTPKHLITATGQRVTLRCSPRSGDLSVYWYQQSLDQGLQFLIQYYNGEERAKGNILERFSAQQFPDLHSELNLSSLELGDSALYFCASSSTGGEVTGELFFGEGSRLTVL.

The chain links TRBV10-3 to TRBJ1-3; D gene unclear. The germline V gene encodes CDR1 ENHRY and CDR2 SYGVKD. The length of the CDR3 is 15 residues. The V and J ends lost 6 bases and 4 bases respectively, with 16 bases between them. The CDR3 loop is CAIRDPGSGGNTIYF. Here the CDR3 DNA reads TGTGCCATCAGGGACCCGGGGTCGGGGGGAAACACCATATATTTT.

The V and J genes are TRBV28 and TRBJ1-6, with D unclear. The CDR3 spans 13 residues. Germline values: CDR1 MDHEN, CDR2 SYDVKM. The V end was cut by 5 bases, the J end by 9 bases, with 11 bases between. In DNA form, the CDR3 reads TGTGCCAGCAGTACGCAGGTTATTTCACCCCTCCACTTT. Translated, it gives CASSTQVISPLHF.

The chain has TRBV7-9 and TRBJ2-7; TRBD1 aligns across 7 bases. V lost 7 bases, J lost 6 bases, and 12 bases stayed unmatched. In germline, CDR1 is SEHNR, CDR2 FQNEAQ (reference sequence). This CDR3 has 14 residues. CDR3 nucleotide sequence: TGTGCCAGCACCACAGGGGCGCATTCAAGCGAGCAGTACTTC. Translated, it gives CASTTGAHSSEQYF.

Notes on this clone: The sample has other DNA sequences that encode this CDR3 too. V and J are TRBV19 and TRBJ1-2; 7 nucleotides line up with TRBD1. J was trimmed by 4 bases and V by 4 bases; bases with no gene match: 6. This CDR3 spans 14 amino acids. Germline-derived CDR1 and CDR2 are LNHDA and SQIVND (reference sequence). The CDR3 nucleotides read TGTGCCAGTAGTACCCTACAGGGGATCTATGGCTACACCTTC. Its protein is CASSTLQGIYGYTF.

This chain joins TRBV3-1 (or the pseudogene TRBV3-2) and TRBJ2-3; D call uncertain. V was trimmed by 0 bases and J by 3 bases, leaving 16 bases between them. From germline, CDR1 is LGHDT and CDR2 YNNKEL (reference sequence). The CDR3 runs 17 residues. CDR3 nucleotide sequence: TGTGCCAGCAGCCAAGATCGCTTTAGGCCTTCAACAGATACGCAGTATTTT. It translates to CASSQDRFRPSTDTQYF.

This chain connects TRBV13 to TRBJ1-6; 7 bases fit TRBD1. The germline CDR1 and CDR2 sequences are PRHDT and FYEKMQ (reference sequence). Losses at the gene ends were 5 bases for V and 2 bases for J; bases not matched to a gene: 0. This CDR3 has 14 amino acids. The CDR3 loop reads CASSGTAYNSPLHF. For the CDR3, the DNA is TGTGCCAGCAGCGGGACAGCCTATAATTCACCCCTCCACTTT.

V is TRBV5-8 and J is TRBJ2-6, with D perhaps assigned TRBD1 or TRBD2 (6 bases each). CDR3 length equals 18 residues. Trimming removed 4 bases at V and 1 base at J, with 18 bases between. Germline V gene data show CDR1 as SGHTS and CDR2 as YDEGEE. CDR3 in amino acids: CASSPPGGLGSGANVLTF. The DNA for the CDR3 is TGTGCCAGCAGCCCCCCTGGGGGGCTAGGTTCTGGGGCCAACGTCCTGACTTTC.

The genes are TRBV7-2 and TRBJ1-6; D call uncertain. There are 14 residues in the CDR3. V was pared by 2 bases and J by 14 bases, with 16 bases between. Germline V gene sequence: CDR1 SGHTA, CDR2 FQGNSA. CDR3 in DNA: TGTGCCAGCAGCTTAACCCCGGACCGCTTAGCCCTCCACTTT. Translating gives CASSLTPDRLALHF.

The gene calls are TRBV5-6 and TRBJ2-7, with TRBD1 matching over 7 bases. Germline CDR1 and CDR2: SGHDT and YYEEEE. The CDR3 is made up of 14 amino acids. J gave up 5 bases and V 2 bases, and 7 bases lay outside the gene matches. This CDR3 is CASSFVDRDNEQYF. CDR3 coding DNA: TGTGCCAGCAGCTTTGTAGACAGGGACAACGAGCAGTACTTC.

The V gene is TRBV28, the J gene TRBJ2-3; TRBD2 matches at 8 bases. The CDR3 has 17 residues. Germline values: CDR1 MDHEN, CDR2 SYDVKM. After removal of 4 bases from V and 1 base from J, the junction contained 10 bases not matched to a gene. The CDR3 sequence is CASSSTGQAGGTDTQYF. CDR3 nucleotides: TGTGCCAGCAGTTCCACAGGACAAGCGGGGGGCACAGATACGCAGTATTTT.

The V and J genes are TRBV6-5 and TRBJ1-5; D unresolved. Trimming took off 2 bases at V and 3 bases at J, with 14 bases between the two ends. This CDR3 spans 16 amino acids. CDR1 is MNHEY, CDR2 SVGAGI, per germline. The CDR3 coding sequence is TGTGCCAGCAGTTACAAACTCTCACCCAACAATCAGCCCCAGCATTTT. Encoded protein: CASSYKLSPNNQPQHF.

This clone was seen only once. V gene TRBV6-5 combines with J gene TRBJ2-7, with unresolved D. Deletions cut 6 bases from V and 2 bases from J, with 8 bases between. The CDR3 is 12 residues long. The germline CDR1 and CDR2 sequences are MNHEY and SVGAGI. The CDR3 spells CASRSPTYEQYF. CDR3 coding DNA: TGTGCCAGCAGATCACCGACCTACGAGCAGTACTTC.

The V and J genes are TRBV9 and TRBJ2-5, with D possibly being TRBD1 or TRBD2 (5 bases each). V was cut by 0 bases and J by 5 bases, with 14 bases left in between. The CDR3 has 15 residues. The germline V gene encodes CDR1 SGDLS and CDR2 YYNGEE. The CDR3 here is CASSVAGTVKETQYF. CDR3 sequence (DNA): TGTGCCAGCAGCGTAGCCGGGACGGTGAAGGAGACCCAGTACTTC.

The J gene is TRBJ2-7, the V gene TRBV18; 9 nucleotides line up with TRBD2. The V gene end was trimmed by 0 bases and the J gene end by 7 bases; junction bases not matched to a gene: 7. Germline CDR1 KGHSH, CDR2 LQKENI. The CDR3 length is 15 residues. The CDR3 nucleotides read TGTGCCAGCTCACCACCGGAGGGACTAGCACGTGAGCAGTACTTC. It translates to CASSPPEGLAREQYF.

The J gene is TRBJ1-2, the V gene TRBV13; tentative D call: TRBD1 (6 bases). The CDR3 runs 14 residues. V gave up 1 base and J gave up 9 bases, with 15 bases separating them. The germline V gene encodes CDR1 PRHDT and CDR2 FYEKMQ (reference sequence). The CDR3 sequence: CASSLAGPQGRYTF. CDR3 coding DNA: TGTGCCAGCAGCTTAGCTGGCCCACAGGGTCGCTACACCTTC.

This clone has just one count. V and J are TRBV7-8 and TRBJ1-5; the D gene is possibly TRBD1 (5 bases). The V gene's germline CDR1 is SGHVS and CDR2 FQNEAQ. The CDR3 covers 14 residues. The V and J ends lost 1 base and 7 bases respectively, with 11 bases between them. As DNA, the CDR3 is TGTGCCAGCAGCTTAGGGGTGGGACGCCAGCCCCAGCATTTT. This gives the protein CASSLGVGRQPQHF.

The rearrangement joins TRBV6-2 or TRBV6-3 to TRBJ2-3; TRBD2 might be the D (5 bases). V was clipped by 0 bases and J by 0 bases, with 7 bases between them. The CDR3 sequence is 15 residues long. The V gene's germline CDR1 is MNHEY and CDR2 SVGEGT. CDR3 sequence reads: CASSYSRASTDTQYF. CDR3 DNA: TGTGCCAGCAGTTACTCGAGGGCTAGCACAGATACGCAGTATTTT.

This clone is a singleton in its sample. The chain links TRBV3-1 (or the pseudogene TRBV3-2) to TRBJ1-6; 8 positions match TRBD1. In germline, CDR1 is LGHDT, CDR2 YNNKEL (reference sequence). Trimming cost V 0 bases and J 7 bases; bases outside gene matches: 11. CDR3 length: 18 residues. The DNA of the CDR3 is TGTGCCAGCAGCCAAGAGCACCCCGGACAGGGTTGGAATTCACCCCTCCACTTT. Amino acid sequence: CASSQEHPGQGWNSPLHF.

In nucleotides, the CDR3 is TGTGCCAGCGATGTCCGGGACAGGTTAGTCAATGAGCAGTTCTTC. It specifies CASDVRDRLVNEQFF. The chain uses TRBV2 and TRBJ2-1; 8 bases are shared with TRBD1. Unmatched junction bases numbered 12, after V lost 8 bases and J lost 6 bases. Germline V gives CDR1 SNHLY, CDR2 FYNNEI. This CDR3 comprises 15 residues.

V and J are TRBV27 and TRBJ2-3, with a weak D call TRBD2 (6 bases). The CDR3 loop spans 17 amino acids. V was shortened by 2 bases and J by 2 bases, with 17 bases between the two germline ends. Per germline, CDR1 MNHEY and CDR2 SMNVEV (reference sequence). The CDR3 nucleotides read TGTGCCAGCAGTTTAAAAGGAACGGGAGAGTTCACAGATACGCAGTATTTT. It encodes CASSLKGTGEFTDTQYF.

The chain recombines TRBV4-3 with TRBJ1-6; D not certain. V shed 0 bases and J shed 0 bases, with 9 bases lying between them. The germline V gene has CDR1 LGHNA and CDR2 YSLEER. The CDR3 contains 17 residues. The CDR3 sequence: CASSQDGRGSYNSPLHF. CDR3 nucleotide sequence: TGCGCCAGCAGCCAAGATGGTCGAGGCTCCTATAATTCACCCCTCCACTTT.

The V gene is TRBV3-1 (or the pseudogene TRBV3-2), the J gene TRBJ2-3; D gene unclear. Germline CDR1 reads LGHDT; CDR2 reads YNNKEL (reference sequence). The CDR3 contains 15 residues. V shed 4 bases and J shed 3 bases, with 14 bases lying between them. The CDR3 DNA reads TGTGCCAGCAGCCGGAGCGCCTCAAGGACAGATACGCAGTATTTT. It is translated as CASSRSASRTDTQYF.

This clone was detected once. CDR3 region: CASSLYGDSSYEQYF. DNA of the CDR3: TGTGCCAGCAGCTTATATGGGGACAGTTCCTACGAGCAGTACTTC. The V gene is TRBV7-2, the J gene TRBJ2-7; 7 nucleotides match TRBD1. Germline CDR1 is SGHTA and CDR2 is FQGNSA. Trimming at V came to 2 bases and at J to 1 base, leaving 5 bases not matched to a gene. CDR3 length: 15 residues.